This passage covers 13 T cell receptor beta chains from one sample sequenced in a study of shared clonotypes between healthy human individuals. Produced via immunoSEQ multiplex PCR; TCRdb's table is partial and in-frame only. Of about 1 million clones listed, around four fifths are singletons. Sequenced input: memory CD4+ T cells sorted from blood. Subset of the sample: CD45RA-negative fraction. Receptors were obtained from a man between 18 and 35 years old in good health.

About this clone itself: At one end the junction does not follow the germline gene, possibly because of a read error. V usage is TRBV30 and J usage is TRBJ1-2; D unclear. CDR1 and CDR2 from the germline V gene are GTSNPN and SVGIG (reference sequence). This CDR3 has 11 amino acids. The CDR3 bases are TGTGCCTGGAGTGTACGGCTGATGCTAGCCTTC. It codes for CAWSVRLMLAF. The full variable domain, rest sourced from reference TRBV30 and TRBJ1-2, is SQTIHQWPATLVQPVGSPLSLECTVEGTSNPNLYWYRQAAGRGLQLLFYSVGIGQISSEVPQNLSASRPQDRQFILSSKKLLLSDSGFYLCAWSVRLMLAFGSGTRLTVV.

As regards this clone: A read error is likely here: a far larger clone is one base away. The chain is built from TRBV5-6 and TRBJ1-2; TRBD1 is a possible D gene (5 bases). This CDR3 has 13 residues. CDR1 is SGHDT, CDR2 YYEEEE, per germline. Trimming stripped 0 bases from V and 5 bases from J, with 8 bases between. The CDR3 sequence is CASSLEGAYGYTF. CDR3 bases: TGTGCCAGCAGCTTGGAAGGGGCGTATGGCTACACCTTC. Based on the CDR3 plus reference TRBV5-6 and TRBJ1-2, the full variable domain is DAGVTQSPTHLIKTRGQQVTLRCSPKSGHDTVSWYQQALGQGPQFIFQYYEEEERQRGNFPDRFSGHQFPNYSSELNVNALLLGDSALYLCASSLEGAYGYTFGSGTRLTVV.

Comment on this clone: Other DNA variants within this sample encode the same CDR3. The gene calls are TRBV5-1 and TRBJ2-5, with a possible D match to TRBD1 (6 bases). The V end was cut by 4 bases, the J end by 4 bases, with 11 bases between. Per germline, CDR1 SGHRS and CDR2 YFSETQ. This CDR3 comprises 13 residues. CDR3 sequence: CASSPGQLETQYF. Written as DNA, the CDR3 is TGCGCCAGCAGCCCCGGACAGCTAGAGACCCAGTACTTC.

The chain has TRBV30 and TRBJ1-2; no clear D gene. Germline V gene lookup returns CDR1 GTSNPN and CDR2 SVGIG (reference sequence). Trimming removed 4 bases from V and 0 bases from J, with 15 bases in between. This CDR3 is 15 amino acids long. CDR3 region: CAWTQGRSSNYGYTF. The CDR3 coding sequence is TGTGCCTGGACCCAAGGTCGAAGTTCTAACTATGGCTACACCTTC.

This chain connects TRBV7-2 to TRBJ1-6; D is unresolved. The CDR3 consists of 17 residues. V lost 1 base and J 6 bases, leaving 16 bases between the germline ends. Germline loops: CDR1 SGHTA, CDR2 FQGNSA. CDR3 loop: CASSLDPPGVGNSPLHF. As DNA, the CDR3 is TGTGCCAGCAGCTTAGACCCCCCTGGGGTTGGTAATTCACCCCTCCACTTT.

The sample holds one count of this clone. V and J are TRBV18 and TRBJ1-1; D unresolved. The V gene lost 6 bases and the J gene lost 11 bases, with 28 bases spanning the gap. Per the germline V gene, CDR1 is KGHSH and CDR2 is LQKENI. CDR3 length: 16 amino acids. DNA for the CDR3: TGTGCCAGCTCCCCGCTGCCGGGCCAGACGAATGGGGTGGCTTTCTTT. Protein product: CASSPLPGQTNGVAFF.

The chain uses TRBV7-8 and TRBJ2-3; 8 nucleotides align to TRBD1. This CDR3 has 15 amino acids. From germline, CDR1 is SGHVS and CDR2 FQNEAQ. After removal of 5 bases from V and 2 bases from J, the junction contained 6 bases not matched to a gene. Written as DNA, the CDR3 is TGTGCCAGCAGCGTACAGGGGGGAAACACAGATACGCAGTATTTT. Translated: CASSVQGGNTDTQYF.

The table lists this clone with a few counts. CDR3 amino acids: CAWLYREWEKLFF. For the CDR3, the DNA is TGTGCCTGGCTCTACAGGGAGTGGGAAAAACTGTTTTTT. V usage is TRBV30 and J usage is TRBJ1-4, with D perhaps matching TRBD1 (6 bases). The germline V gene encodes CDR1 GTSNPN and CDR2 SVGIG (reference sequence). The CDR3 sequence is 13 residues long. Deletions cut 5 bases from V and 8 bases from J, with 15 bases between.

The genes are TRBV2 and TRBJ2-5, with D perhaps matching TRBD1 or TRBD2 (6 bases each). The germline CDR1 and CDR2 sequences are SNHLY and FYNNEI. The CDR3 extends over 16 amino acids. The V end was cut by 6 bases, the J end by 2 bases, with 19 bases between. The CDR3 protein is CASRRGQQGLQETQYF. CDR3 sequence (DNA): TGTGCCAGCAGGAGGGGCCAACAGGGACTTCAAGAGACCCAGTACTTC.

This clone was detected only a few times. The chain uses TRBV4-1 and TRBJ2-4; weak D call: TRBD2 (5 bases). CDR1 and CDR2 from the germline V gene are MGHRA and YSYEKL. This CDR3 is 15 amino acids long. V shed 2 bases and J shed 0 bases, with 8 bases lying between them. The CDR3 bases are TGCGCCAGCAGCCAACCGGGATCAGCCAAAAACATTCAGTACTTC. The encoded protein is CASSQPGSAKNIQYF.

This clone was detected a few times. V gene TRBV19 combines with J gene TRBJ1-1, with D possibly TRBD1 on 6 matching bases. V gave up 7 bases and J gave up 3 bases, with 12 bases separating them. Germline V lookup: CDR1 LNHDA, CDR2 SQIVND (reference sequence). The CDR3 runs 13 residues. This CDR3 is CASNARGDTEAFF. The CDR3 nucleotides are TGTGCCAGTAACGCCAGGGGTGACACTGAAGCTTTCTTT.

V gene TRBV27 combines with J gene TRBJ2-3, with 12 nucleotides matching TRBD1. V shed 5 bases and J 11 bases; nucleotides not matched to a gene: 8. Germline-derived CDR1 and CDR2 are MNHEY and SMNVEV (reference sequence). CDR3 size: 14 residues. CDR3 in amino acids: CASSRDRGHGGQYF. CDR3 DNA sequence: TGTGCCAGCAGTCGGGACAGGGGGCATGGCGGGCAGTATTTT.

The gene calls are TRBV6-6 and TRBJ1-1; 7 bases are a match to TRBD1. The length of the CDR3 is 14 residues. Germline V lookup: CDR1 MNHNY, CDR2 SVGAGI (reference sequence). Unmatched junction bases numbered 6, after V lost 8 bases and J lost 0 bases. Here the CDR3 reads CASGDRAMNTEAFF. CDR3 in DNA: TGTGCCAGCGGAGACAGGGCAATGAACACTGAAGCTTTCTTT.